This T cell receptor (beta chain) was sequenced in a study of beta chain features in type 1 diabetes. Per the germline V gene, CDR1 is GTSNPN and CDR2 is SVGIG (reference sequence). This CDR3 contains 12 residues. Trimming removed 2 bases from V and 0 bases from J, with 2 bases in between. Sampling consisted of one heparinised blood draw per donor, averaging approximately 120 mL. Sequencing targeted expressed TCRB transcripts, as all isolated RNA had been reverse transcribed. Repertoires were generated with immunoSEQ multiplex PCR, while TCRdb's copy carries only in-frame clones and drops some. The sample yields about 260,000 clones, approximately 70% seen once.

The sequence was obtained from a man between 25 and 39 years old in good health. The gene calls are TRBV30 and TRBJ1-5; no clear D gene. Sequences were obtained from naive CD4+ T cells from blood. The CDR3 coding sequence is TGTGCCTGGAGTTCTAGCAATCAGCCCCAGCATTTT. This translates into CAWSSSNQPQHF.